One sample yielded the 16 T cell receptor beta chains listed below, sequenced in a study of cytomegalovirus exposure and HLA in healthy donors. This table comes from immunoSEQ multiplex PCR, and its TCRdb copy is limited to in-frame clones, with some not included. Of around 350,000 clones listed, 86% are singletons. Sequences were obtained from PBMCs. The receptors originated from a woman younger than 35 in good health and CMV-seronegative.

CDR3 loop: CASSETSRVGQYF. Written as DNA, the CDR3 is TGTGCCAGCAGTGAAACGTCCAGGGTCGGGCAGTACTTC. The genes are TRBV2 and TRBJ2-7, with D tentatively TRBD1 (5 bases). Germline CDR1 reads SNHLY; CDR2 reads FYNNEI. With 2 bases removed from V and 9 bases from J, the gap between germline ends came to 14 bases. The CDR3 extends over 13 amino acids.

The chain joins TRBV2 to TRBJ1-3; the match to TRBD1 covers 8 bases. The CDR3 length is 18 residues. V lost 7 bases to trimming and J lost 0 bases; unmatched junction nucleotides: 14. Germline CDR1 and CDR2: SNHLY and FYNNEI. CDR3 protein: CASNSGGYITTSGNTIYF. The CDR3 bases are TGTGCCAGCAACTCAGGGGGCTATATAACTACCTCTGGAAACACCATATATTTT.

The CDR3 loop reads CASSLGTGEDEQYF. The CDR3 DNA is TGTGCCAGCAGCTTAGGGACAGGGGAGGACGAGCAGTACTTC. The V and J genes are TRBV7-6 and TRBJ2-7; TRBD1 agrees at 9 bases. The junction had 3 bases not matched to a gene; V was cut back by 1 base and J by 5 bases. Germline V gives CDR1 SGHVS, CDR2 FNYEAQ. The CDR3 sequence is 14 residues long.

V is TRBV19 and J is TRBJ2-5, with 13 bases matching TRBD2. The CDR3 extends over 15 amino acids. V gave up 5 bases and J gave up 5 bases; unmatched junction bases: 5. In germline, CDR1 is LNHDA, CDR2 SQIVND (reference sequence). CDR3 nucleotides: TGTGCCAGTAGTCCACTAGCGGGAGGGTTTGAGACCCAGTACTTC. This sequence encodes CASSPLAGGFETQYF.

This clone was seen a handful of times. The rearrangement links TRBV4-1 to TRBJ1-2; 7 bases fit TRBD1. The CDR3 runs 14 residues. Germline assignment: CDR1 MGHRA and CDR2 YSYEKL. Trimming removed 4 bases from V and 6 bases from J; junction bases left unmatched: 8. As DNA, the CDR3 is TGCGCCAGCAGCCCAGTCGACAGGGAAGATGGCTACACCTTC. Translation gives CASSPVDREDGYTF.

The CDR3 bases are TGTGCCAGCAGCCAAGATCAGCGGGAGGAAGAGACCCAGTACTTC. Protein sequence: CASSQDQREEETQYF. The chain has TRBV4-2 and TRBJ2-5; 9 bases agree with TRBD2. The V and J ends lost 0 bases and 3 bases, in that order; junction bases with no gene match: 2. Germline V CDR1 and CDR2: LGHNA, YNFKEQ. This CDR3 has 15 residues.

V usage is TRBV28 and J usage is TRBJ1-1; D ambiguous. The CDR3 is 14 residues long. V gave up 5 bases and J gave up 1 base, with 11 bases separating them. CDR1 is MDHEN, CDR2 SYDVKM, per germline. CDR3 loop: CASSPPTWNTEAFF. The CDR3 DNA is TGTGCCAGCAGTCCTCCCACTTGGAACACTGAAGCTTTCTTT.

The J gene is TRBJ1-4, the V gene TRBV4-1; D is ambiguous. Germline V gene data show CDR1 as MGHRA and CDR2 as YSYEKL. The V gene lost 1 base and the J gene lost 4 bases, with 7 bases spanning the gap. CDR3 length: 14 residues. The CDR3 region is CASSQVTSNEKLFF. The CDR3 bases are TGCGCCAGCAGCCAAGTAACGAGTAATGAAAAACTGTTTTTT.

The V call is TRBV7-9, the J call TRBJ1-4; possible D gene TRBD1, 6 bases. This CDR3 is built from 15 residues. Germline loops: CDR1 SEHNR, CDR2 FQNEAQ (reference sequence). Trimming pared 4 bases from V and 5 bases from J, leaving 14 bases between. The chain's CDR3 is CASSWRDRQNEKLFF. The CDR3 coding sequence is TGTGCCAGCAGCTGGAGAGACAGGCAAAATGAAAAACTGTTTTTT. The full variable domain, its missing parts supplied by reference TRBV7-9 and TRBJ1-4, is DTGVSQNPRHKITKRGQNVTFRCDPISEHNRLYWYRQTLGQGPEFLTYFQNEAQLEKSRLLSDRFSAERPKGSFSTLEIQRTEQGDSAMYLCASSWRDRQNEKLFFGSGTQLSVL.

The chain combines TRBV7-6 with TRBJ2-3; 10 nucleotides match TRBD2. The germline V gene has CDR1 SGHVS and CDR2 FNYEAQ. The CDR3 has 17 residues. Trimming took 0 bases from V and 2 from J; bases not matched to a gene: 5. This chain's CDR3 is CASSLAQLAGTTDTQYF. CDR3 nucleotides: TGTGCCAGCAGCTTAGCGCAACTAGCGGGGACCACAGATACGCAGTATTTT.

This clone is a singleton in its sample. The chain's CDR3 is CASSPPSRPDTQYF. CDR3 sequence (DNA): TGTGCCAGCTCACCACCGAGCAGGCCAGATACGCAGTATTTT. The chain combines TRBV18 with TRBJ2-3, with unresolved D. The CDR3 sequence is 14 residues long. Germline CDR1 KGHSH, CDR2 LQKENI. V lost 0 bases and J 4 bases, leaving 8 bases between the germline ends.

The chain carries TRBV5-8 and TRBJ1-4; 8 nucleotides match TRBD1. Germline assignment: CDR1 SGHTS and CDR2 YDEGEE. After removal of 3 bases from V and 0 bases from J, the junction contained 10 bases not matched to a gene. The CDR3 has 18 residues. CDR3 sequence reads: CASSSGTGAHPTNEKLFF. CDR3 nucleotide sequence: TGTGCCAGCAGCTCCGGGACAGGTGCCCACCCAACTAATGAAAAACTGTTTTTT.

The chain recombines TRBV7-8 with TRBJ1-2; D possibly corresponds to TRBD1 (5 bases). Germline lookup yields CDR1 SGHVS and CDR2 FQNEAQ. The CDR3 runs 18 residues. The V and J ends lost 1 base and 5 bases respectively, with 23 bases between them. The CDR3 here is CASSLEGMQTARTYGYTF. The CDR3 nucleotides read TGTGCCAGCAGCTTAGAAGGTATGCAGACAGCAAGAACGTATGGCTACACCTTC.

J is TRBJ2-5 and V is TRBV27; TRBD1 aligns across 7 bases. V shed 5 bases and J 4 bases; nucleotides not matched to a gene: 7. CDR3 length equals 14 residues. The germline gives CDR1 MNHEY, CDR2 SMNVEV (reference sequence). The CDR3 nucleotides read TGTGCCAGCAGTCCGGGGACAGTGAGAGAGACCCAGTACTTC. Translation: CASSPGTVRETQYF.

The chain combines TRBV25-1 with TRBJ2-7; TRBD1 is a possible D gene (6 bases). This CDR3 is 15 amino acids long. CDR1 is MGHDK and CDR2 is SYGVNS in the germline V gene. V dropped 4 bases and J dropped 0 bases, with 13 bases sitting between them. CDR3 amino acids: CASSGTEESSYEQYF. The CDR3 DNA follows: TGTGCCAGCAGTGGGACAGAGGAGAGCTCCTACGAGCAGTACTTC.

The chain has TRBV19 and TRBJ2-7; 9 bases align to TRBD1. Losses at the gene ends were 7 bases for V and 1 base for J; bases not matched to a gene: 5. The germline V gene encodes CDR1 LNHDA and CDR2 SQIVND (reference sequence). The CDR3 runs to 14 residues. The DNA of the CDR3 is TGTGCCAGTACCAGGGGGACAGGGTCCTACGAGCAGTACTTC. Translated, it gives CASTRGTGSYEQYF.